A single sample gave rise to the 12 T cell receptor beta chains below, sequenced in a study of T cells after somatic rescue of genetic block. Sequenced by immunoSEQ multiplex PCR; TCRdb stores in-frame clones only, minus some. In the table there are under 150,000 clones, about 89% of which are singletons. The sample taken for sequencing was peripheral blood mononuclear cells (PBMCs). These receptors came from a woman aged 18-29 years.

The chain employs TRBV7-2 and TRBJ1-2; tentative D call: TRBD1 (6 bases). There are 13 residues in the CDR3. CDR1 SGHTA and CDR2 FQGNSA come from the germline V gene. Trimming took 6 bases from V and 12 from J, leaving 20 bases between them. For the CDR3, the DNA is TGTGCCAGCAGTCGGGGGGGCCAGGTCGCGGACACCTTC. Encoded protein: CASSRGGQVADTF.

The chain joins TRBV6-5 to TRBJ2-7; D is perhaps TRBD2 (5 bases). The CDR3 runs to 11 residues. In germline, CDR1 is MNHEY, CDR2 SVGAGI. The chain's CDR3 is CAGGSAYEQYF. The CDR3 DNA reads as TGTGCTGGAGGCAGCGCCTACGAGCAGTACTTC.

The chain carries TRBV7-9 and TRBJ1-2, with 8 bases lining up with TRBD1. CDR1 SEHNR and CDR2 FQNEAQ come from the germline V gene (reference sequence). The CDR3 is 17 residues long. J lost 1 base, V lost 3 bases, and 10 bases had no gene match. The CDR3 DNA follows: TGTGCCAGCAGCTTGGTTGGGGGACAGGTCTTTAACTATGGCTACACCTTC. Amino acid sequence: CASSLVGGQVFNYGYTF.

This clone has just a few counts. The rearrangement uses TRBV4-1 and TRBJ1-1; D gene uncertain. Trimming removed 1 base at V and 0 bases at J, with 9 bases between. The CDR3 length is 15 residues. CDR1 is MGHRA, CDR2 YSYEKL, per germline. The CDR3 reads CASSQGPIMNTEAFF. DNA of the CDR3: TGCGCCAGCAGCCAAGGTCCCATCATGAACACTGAAGCTTTCTTT.

The rearrangement joins TRBV7-3 to TRBJ1-2; tentative D call: TRBD1 (6 bases). Trimming took off 4 bases at V and 7 bases at J, with 19 bases between the two ends. CDR3 length: 15 residues. Germline V gives CDR1 SGHTA, CDR2 FQGTGA. CDR3 amino acids: CASSSGPEGGGGYTF. The DNA of the CDR3 is TGTGCCAGCAGCTCTGGGCCTGAGGGGGGAGGTGGCTACACCTTC.

The chain is built from TRBV19 and TRBJ2-3; TRBD2 aligns across 13 bases. The CDR3 loop spans 17 amino acids. The J segment lost 4 bases and the V segment lost 6 bases, leaving 10 bases of the junction unmatched. Germline V CDR1 and CDR2: LNHDA, SQIVND (reference sequence). The CDR3 bases are TGTGCCAGTAGCTCTTTCGGGACTAGCGGGGCCGCAGATACGCAGTATTTT. This translates into CASSSFGTSGAADTQYF.

The chain recombines TRBV19 with TRBJ1-2, with unresolved D. The CDR3 sequence is 12 residues long. V lost 3 bases and J lost 8, with 10 bases in between. Germline CDR1 is LNHDA and CDR2 is SQIVND (reference sequence). The CDR3 region is CASSIRGEGYTF. CDR3 coding DNA: TGTGCCAGTAGTATCCGCGGGGAGGGCTACACCTTC.

Only a few counts were recorded for this clone. This rearrangement joins TRBV2 to TRBJ2-2, with TRBD1 as a possible D gene (6 bases). The CDR3 loop spans 17 amino acids. From germline, CDR1 is SNHLY and CDR2 FYNNEI. Deletions cut 6 bases from V and 2 bases from J, with 19 bases between. This CDR3 reads CASRFLPGVGNTGELFF. CDR3 nucleotides: TGTGCCAGCAGATTTTTACCAGGGGTGGGTAACACCGGGGAGCTGTTTTTT.

The chain joins TRBV6-5 to TRBJ2-7; 10 bases align to TRBD2. This CDR3 region has 15 residues. V was clipped by 6 bases and J by 6 bases; unmatched bases: 11. CDR1 is MNHEY, CDR2 SVGAGI, per germline. The CDR3 DNA sequence: TGTGCCAGCAGGCCGGCTCTAGCGGGGGCCTTCGAGCAGTACTTC. This translates into CASRPALAGAFEQYF.

This clone was seen only once. V is TRBV6-1 and J is TRBJ1-2, with D possibly matching TRBD1 (6 bases). This CDR3 comprises 13 residues. The V end was cut by 3 bases, the J end by 8 bases, with 13 bases between. Germline-derived CDR1 and CDR2 are MNHNS and SASEGT. DNA for the CDR3: TGTGCCAGCAGTGAGCGCAGGGGCGGCGGCTACACCTTC. Translation gives CASSERRGGGYTF.

The V and J genes are TRBV19 and TRBJ2-7; 8 bases match TRBD2. Trimming at V came to 5 bases and at J to 2 bases, leaving 5 bases not matched to a gene. CDR1 is LNHDA and CDR2 is SQIVND in the germline V gene (reference sequence). The CDR3 runs 14 residues. The CDR3 DNA is TGTGCCAGTAGTCCAAGCGGGGGAACCTACGAGCAGTACTTC. It specifies CASSPSGGTYEQYF.

This rearrangement joins TRBV5-6 to TRBJ2-7; 11 nucleotides match TRBD1. Germline-derived CDR1 and CDR2 are SGHDT and YYEEEE. V lost 4 bases to trimming and J lost 6 bases; unmatched junction nucleotides: 3. The CDR3 consists of 13 residues. The CDR3 nucleotides read TGTGCCAGCAGCCCGGGACAGGGGGGCGAGCAGTACTTC. Residues: CASSPGQGGEQYF. The variable domain in full, with the rest retrieved from reference TRBV5-6 and TRBJ2-7, is DAGVTQSPTHLIKTRGQQVTLRCSPKSGHDTVSWYQQALGQGPQFIFQYYEEEERQRGNFPDRFSGHQFPNYSSELNVNALLLGDSALYLCASSPGQGGEQYFGPGTRLTVT.